This T cell receptor beta chain was captured by sequencing in a study of blood T cells in healthy people across ages. This clonotype was seen ten or more times. Its antigen is currently unknown. Each sample used at least 6 million PBMCs. Through a sample-barcoded 5' primer and a J-beta primer mix, a second PCR was run for roughly 7 to 11 cycles. MiXCR was run by TCRdb on the 5' RACE reads, yielding one entry per CDR3 protein. The repertoire holds a few hundred thousand distinct CDR3 sequences, around 27% seen once, with 3% to 4.5% in the top ten. Broader study findings: Since the PBMCs were unsorted, naive and antigen-experienced cells could not be conclusively compared. In long-lived donors, naive CD4+ cell counts and diversity exceeded those of aged donors.

Trimming shortened V by 3 bases and J by 0 bases, and 12 bases separated the two germline ends. The CDR3 is made up of 16 amino acids. A further study also used this sample, focusing on T cells of mothers and their children.

Source material: blood. The sequence was obtained from a boy aged 2 to 10 in good health. The chain carries TRBV12-3 or TRBV12-4 and TRBJ2-4; the D is unclear. The CDR3 is CASSFGVGLAKNIQYF. CDR3 nucleotide sequence: TGTGCCAGCAGTTTCGGTGTCGGTCTAGCCAAAAACATTCAGTACTTC.